This paragraph reports one T cell receptor beta chain. This clone is a singleton in its sample. No cognate antigen has been identified for it. Base qualities are missing; no much larger clone stands one base away. In total, 500 to 700 healthy bone marrow donors made up the cohort. All cohort members were sampled while nominally healthy, although unrecorded immune exposures were likely present. The donor tested CMV seropositive and was one of the 289 seropositive cohort members. A peripheral blood sample was collected from each donor, and TCR beta sequencing was performed on peripheral blood mononuclear cells. The Qiagen DNeasy Blood Extraction Kit was used to extract genomic DNA from the blood cell samples. The data stem from a study of cytomegalovirus exposure and HLA in healthy donors (dated by TCRdb to 2015 to 2018). For context, the study as a whole: In an earlier analysis of some 550 of the donors, 276 Gb of sequence data and approximately 120 million unique TCR beta sequences from 180 million or so T cells were reported. HLA typing covered class I and class II loci at four-digit resolution. Among the 398 genotyped donors, about 85% belonged to the genetic ancestry cluster associated with self-reported Caucasian donors. All discovery cohort repertoires had been generated on a single sequencing platform. To predict cytomegalovirus infection status, the study brought together high-throughput TCR immunosequencing, statistical association of individual TCRs with disease status, and machine learning. Among over 350 genotyped donors of the cohort, an average of approximately 250,000 unique TCR beta nucleotide sequences were sequenced per donor, about a sixth of them non-productive. Donor age, sex, ethnicity and CMV serostatus were collected together with the repertoire data. In a later genetic analysis, genome-wide SNP genotypes for 398 of the 666 donors were used, and that subset was treated as a discovery cohort. An early release covering 550 to 650 HLA-typed donors comprised about 300 gigabases of sequencing data and around 80 million unique TCR sequences. An earlier analysis of about 600 of the donors used high-throughput TCR beta sequencing to judge whether each TCR beta V gene segment behaved as functional or pseudogenic. In the later analysis, no new phenotypic data were used to find candidate immune exposures; instead, reliance was placed on TCR beta sequences and their occurrence across donors. About 5 DR-DQ haplotypes were handled as single units for association and clustering, since linkage in the cohort was strong. The study profiled the T cell repertoires of hundreds of subjects by immunosequencing and related them to cytomegalovirus serostatus. In a later analysis, previously published TCR beta repertoires from some 640 donors were re-analyzed and high-resolution HLA genotyping was added so that TCR occurrence patterns could be studied. Typing coverage differed by locus: A, B, C, DRB1 and DQB1 were typed in roughly 620-640 donors, DQA1 in around 500, DPA1 in nearly 610, and DPB1 in around 440. The study aimed to test whether signatures of past pathogen exposure could be identified by cataloging public T cell receptors. In addition to the first cohort of 666 subjects, a separate validation cohort of over 90 different subjects was used. Broader findings and caveats from the paper: Across donors, most TCR sequences were observed very rarely, whereas some public TCRs were present in many individuals. A later genetic analysis reported fewer N-insertions in productive TCRs among donors in an Asian-associated ancestry cluster than the 666-donor mean. In both the original and validation cohorts, the classifier was reported to diagnose cytomegalovirus status with high specificity and sensitivity. According to a later analysis, TCR association rates differed among HLA loci, with DRB1 alleles showing the most associated TCRs and HLA-C alleles showing the fewest. Linkage disequilibrium might explain the correlated functional status among segregating V segments, but an unknown experimental factor could not be ruled out. In the study, some 180 TCR beta chains were listed as associated with cytomegalovirus. Because the 87-base-pair reads could not distinguish some IMGT-functional V segments, including TRBV6-2 and TRBV6-3, those segments were excluded. When HLA alleles, especially DR and DQ, strongly co-occurred, attributing TCR associations to individual alleles was difficult. Because HLA typing was unavailable for some donors at each locus, only the typed subset was used in association tests. Several of the top co-occurrence clusters appeared to be linked to parvovirus B19, influenza, CMV and Epstein-Barr virus, according to a later analysis. CMV serostatus was the only immune exposure information available for the cohort. In an earlier analysis of 500 to 650 of the donors, most TCR beta V segments appeared in productive rearrangements about 87% or about 30% of the time, broadly matching IMGT annotations. In this cohort, only TCR beta chains were sequenced, and detectable features were limited by the absence of alpha or paired-chain data. A later genetic analysis associated a missense DCLRE1C variant with V-gene and J-gene trimming of TCR beta chains, and an independent cohort replicated the association. In a later analysis, HLA-associated TCR beta chains were found to be more clonally expanded and to have lower generation probabilities than equally common non-associated chains. According to a later analysis, most CMV-associated TCR beta chains appeared to be HLA-restricted, and the HLA associations seemed to be driven largely by CMV exposure. Specific HLA alleles were associated with 15,000 to 20,000 TCR beta sequences at a false discovery rate of 0.05 in a later analysis. Because counts were too low, roughly 18 rarely observed V segments, including chromosome 9 orphons, were left out of the earlier analysis of 587 of the donors. The authors suggested that the approach could potentially be generalized to other disease states and immunological phenotypes. A further reported finding was that TCR beta sequences accurately predicted the HLA-A and HLA-B alleles for most subjects in the first cohort. In vitro tests confirmed that a few of the cytomegalovirus-associated TCR beta chains recognize cytomegalovirus antigens. A cluster of highly shared sequence variants was judged likely to be a technical artifact of the sequencing pipeline. The presence/absence analyses assumed that sequencing depth was roughly uniform across donors, and that assumption may not be true.

Inclusive of the bounding cysteine and phenylalanine, the CDR3 is 17 residues long. Only the CDR3 DNA is retained, 51 bases long and in frame from the first base. V is shortened by 1 base, J by 2 bases, and the region joining them spans 17 bases. Based on the germline V gene (reference sequence), the CDR1 and CDR2 sequences are LNHDA and SQIVND. Library prep was done by the immunoSEQ multiplex PCR assay. A mixture of 60 forward primers for TCR Vbeta segments and 13 reverse primers for TCR Jbeta segments was used in the multiplex PCR. The CDR3 region of rearranged TCR beta genes was amplified from genomic DNA by a multiplex PCR assay. On the Illumina HiSeq System, the amplified TCR beta libraries were sequenced as 87-base-pair reads. The paper's data handling went like this. Across the 670 or so repertoires, a later analysis counted 80 million or so unique TCR beta chains, 9 million to 14 million of which were shared by at least two donors. A nearest-neighbor algorithm error-corrected the raw reads and collapsed the reads into unique sequences, merging closely related sequences to remove PCR and sequencing errors. V, D and J gene segments were assigned by aligning CDR3 sequences to IMGT reference sequences. Each retained sequence needed at least a six-nucleotide match to both a V gene segment and a J gene segment. A rearrangement counted as productive if the CDR3 had no stop codons and remained in frame with V and J, and every other rearrangement counted as non-productive. CDR3 was defined by IMGT convention, running from the second conserved V-encoded cysteine to the conserved J-encoded phenylalanine. The earlier analysis of approximately 500 of the donors excluded sequences that lacked an unambiguous match to a single V gene segment. An earlier analysis of 550 to 650 of the donors classified V segments as functional when productive rearrangements were above 56.7% and as segregating when the standard deviation between donors was above 5%. To diagnose cytomegalovirus status from the catalog of TCR beta chain sequences, a statistical classification framework was built. In a later analysis, V and J genes were assigned by comparing TCR nucleotide sequences against IMGT/GENE-DB human TR gene sequences. In a later analysis, CDR3 sequences and most-parsimonious VDJ recombination scenarios were assigned using the TCRdist pipeline. In a later analysis, each TCR beta chain was defined by its CDR3 amino acid sequence together with its V-gene family, and reads lacking a unique V-gene family were excluded. To address suspected cross-contamination and a sequencing artifact, a later analysis removed over 500 highly shared, low-generation-probability nucleotide sequences. For each public chain, a later analysis derived a clonal expansion index from normalized ranks of inferred template counts within each repertoire. A later analysis computed generation probabilities with a VDJ recombination model fitted to out-of-frame rearrangements, and checked the results against IGoR. In a later analysis, hypergeometric tests were used to score TCR-TCR, TCR-HLA and TCR-CMV co-occurrence, with a repertoire-size bias correction applied to TCR pairs. False discovery rates were estimated in a later analysis by permuting HLA or CMV assignments 20 times. In a later analysis, co-occurring TCRs were grouped using DBSCAN, and TCRdist sequence similarity was added for clustering within HLA-allele-positive subsets. Repertoires with fewer than 30,000 or more than 120,000 public chains, plus five repertoires with anomalous nucleotide sharing, were excluded from co-occurrence clustering. TCRdb holds this immuneACCESS table with in-frame rearrangements only. Some clones are missing; in checked studies, unresolved V genes explain under half, and the rest has no known cause. V and J calls and clone size are copied from that table; D and trimming were computed from the DNA. Present in this sample are fewer than 90,000 clones, about 80% of which were seen just once. In total, the top ten clones hold 9.5% to 13% of the sample.

Rearrangement joined TRBV19 to TRBJ1-2, with the D gene not confidently named. Sequencing was done on a sample of PBMCs. The sequence was obtained from a young man in good health and CMV-seropositive. The DNA sequence is given as TGTGCCAGTAGTATAGGCCGCCAAATGGGCCTCAACTATGGCTACACCTTC. This yields the protein CASSIGRQMGLNYGYTF.